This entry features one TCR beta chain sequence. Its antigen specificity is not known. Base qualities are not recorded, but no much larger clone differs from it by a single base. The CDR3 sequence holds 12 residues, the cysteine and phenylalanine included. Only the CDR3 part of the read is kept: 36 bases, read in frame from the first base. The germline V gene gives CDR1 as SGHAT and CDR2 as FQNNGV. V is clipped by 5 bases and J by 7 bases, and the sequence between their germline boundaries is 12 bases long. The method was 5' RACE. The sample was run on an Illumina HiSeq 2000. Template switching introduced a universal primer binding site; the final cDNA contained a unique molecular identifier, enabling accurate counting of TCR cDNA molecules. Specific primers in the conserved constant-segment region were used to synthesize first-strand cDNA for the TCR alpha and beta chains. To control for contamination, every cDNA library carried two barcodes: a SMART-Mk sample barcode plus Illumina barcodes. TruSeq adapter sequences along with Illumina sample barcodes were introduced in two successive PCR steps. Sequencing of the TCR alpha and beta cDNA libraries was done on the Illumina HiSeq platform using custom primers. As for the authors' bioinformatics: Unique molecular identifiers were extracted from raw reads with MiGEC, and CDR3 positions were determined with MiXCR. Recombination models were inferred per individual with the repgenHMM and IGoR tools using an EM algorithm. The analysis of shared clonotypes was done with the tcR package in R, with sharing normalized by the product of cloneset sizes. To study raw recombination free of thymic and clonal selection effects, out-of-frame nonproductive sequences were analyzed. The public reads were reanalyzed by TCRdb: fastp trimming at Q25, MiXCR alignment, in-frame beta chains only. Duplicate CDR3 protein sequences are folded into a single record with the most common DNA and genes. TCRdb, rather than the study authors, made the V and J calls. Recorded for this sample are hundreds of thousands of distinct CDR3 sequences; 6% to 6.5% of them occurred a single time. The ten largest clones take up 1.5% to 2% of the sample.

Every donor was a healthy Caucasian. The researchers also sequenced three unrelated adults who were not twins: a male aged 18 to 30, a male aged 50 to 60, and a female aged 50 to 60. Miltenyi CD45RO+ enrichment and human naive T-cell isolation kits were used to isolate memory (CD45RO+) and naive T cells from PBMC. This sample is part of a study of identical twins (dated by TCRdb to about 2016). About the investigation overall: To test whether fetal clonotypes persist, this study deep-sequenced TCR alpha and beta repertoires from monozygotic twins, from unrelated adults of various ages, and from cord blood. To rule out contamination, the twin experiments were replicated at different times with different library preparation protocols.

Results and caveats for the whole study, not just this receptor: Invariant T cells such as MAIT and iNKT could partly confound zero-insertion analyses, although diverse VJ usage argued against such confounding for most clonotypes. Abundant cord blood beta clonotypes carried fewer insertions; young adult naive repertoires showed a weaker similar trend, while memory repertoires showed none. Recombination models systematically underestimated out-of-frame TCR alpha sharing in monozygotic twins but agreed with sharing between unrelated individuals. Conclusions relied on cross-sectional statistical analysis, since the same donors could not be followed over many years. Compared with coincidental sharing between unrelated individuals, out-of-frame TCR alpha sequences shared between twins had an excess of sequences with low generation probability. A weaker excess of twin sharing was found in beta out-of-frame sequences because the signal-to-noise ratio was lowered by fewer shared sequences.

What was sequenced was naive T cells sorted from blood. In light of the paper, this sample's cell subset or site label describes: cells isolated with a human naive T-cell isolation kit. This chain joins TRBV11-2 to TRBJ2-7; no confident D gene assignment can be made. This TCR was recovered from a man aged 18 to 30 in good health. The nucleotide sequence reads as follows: TGTGCCAGCAGCACCGATCGAGCGGAGCAGTACTTC. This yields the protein CASSTDRAEQYF. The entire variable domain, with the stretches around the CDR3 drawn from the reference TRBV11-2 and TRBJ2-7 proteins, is EAGVAQSPRYKIIEKRQSVAFWCNPISGHATLYWYQQILGQGPKLLIQFQNNGVVDDSQLPKDRFSAERLKGVDSTLKIQPAKLEDSAVYLCASSTDRAEQYFGPGTRLTVT.